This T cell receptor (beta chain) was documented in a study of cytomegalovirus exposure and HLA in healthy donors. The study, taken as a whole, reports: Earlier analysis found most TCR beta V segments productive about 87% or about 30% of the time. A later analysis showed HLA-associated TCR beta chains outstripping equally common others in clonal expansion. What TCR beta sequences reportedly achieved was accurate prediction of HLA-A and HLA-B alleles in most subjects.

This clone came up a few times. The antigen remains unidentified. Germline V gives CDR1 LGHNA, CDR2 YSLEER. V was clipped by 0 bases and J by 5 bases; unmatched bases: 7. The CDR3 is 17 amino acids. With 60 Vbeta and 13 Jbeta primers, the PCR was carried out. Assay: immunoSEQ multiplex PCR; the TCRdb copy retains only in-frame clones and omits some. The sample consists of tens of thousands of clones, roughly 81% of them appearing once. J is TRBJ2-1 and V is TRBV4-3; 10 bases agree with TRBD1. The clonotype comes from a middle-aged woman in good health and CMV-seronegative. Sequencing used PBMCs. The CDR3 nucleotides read TGCGCCAGCAGCCAAGATCTGGGACAGGGGACACACAATGAGCAGTTCTTC. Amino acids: CASSQDLGQGTHNEQFF.